This T cell receptor (beta chain) stems from a study of blood T cell repertoires in COVID-19. Looking at the study overall: Researchers got acute and convalescent COVID-19 samples from the United States, Italy and Spain. PBMCs, B-cell-depleted T cells, or T cells were the source of the cDNA or gDNA that made up the material.

This clone came up once. V was trimmed by 0 bases and J by 4 bases, leaving 9 bases between them. CDR1 and CDR2 (germline): LGHNA, YNFKEQ. CDR3 length: 14 residues. As processed by the authors: Amplified reference gene primers provided the basis for estimating nucleated cell counts. Profiling relied on immunoSEQ multiplex PCR, and the TCRdb table lists in-frame clones only, not all of them. V, J and clone size are those of that table, while D and trimming were read from the DNA. The profile shows 250,000 to 350,000 clones, more than 80% of them singletons. Sequenced input: peripheral blood. V and J are TRBV4-2 and TRBJ1-1; the D gene is possibly TRBD1 (6 bases). The source of this sequence is a woman aged 25 to 39 with active or convalescent COVID-19. The CDR3 protein is CASSQDTRGTEAFF. DNA for the CDR3: TGTGCCAGCAGCCAAGATACCAGGGGCACTGAAGCTTTCTTT.